Below, 8 T cell receptor beta chains from the same sample are listed, as sequenced in a study of T cells in localized non-small cell lung cancer. This table comes from immunoSEQ multiplex PCR, and its TCRdb copy is limited to in-frame clones, with some not included. The sample has approximately 26,000 clones; more than 75% are singletons. The sequencing here drew on peripheral blood, taken before any cancer treatment. Source of these receptors: a woman aged 40-75 years with stage I lung adenocarcinoma.

DNA of the CDR3: TGCGCCAGCAGCCAGCCGGGACTAGCGGGGGCTCGCTCTGGGGCCAACGTCCTGACTTTC. It yields the protein CASSQPGLAGARSGANVLTF. V is TRBV4-1 and J is TRBJ2-6; TRBD2 aligns across 14 bases. Trimming at V came to 3 bases and at J to 0 bases, leaving 7 bases not matched to a gene. The CDR3 has 20 amino acids. Germline V gives CDR1 MGHRA, CDR2 YSYEKL.

This clone was seen once. The chain uses TRBV4-1 and TRBJ1-5, with unresolved D. V lost 1 base and J lost 3, with 16 bases in between. Germline CDR1 is MGHRA and CDR2 is YSYEKL. CDR3 length: 17 amino acids. The CDR3 region is CASSQAHPTEINQPQHF. The DNA for the CDR3 is TGCGCCAGCAGCCAAGCACATCCCACAGAGATCAATCAGCCCCAGCATTTT.

The chain is built from TRBV6-5 and TRBJ1-3, with 7 bases matching TRBD1. The germline gives CDR1 MNHEY, CDR2 SVGAGI. There are 15 residues in the CDR3. V shed 2 bases and J 4 bases; nucleotides not matched to a gene: 5. This CDR3 reads CASSYGGGPGNTIYF. CDR3 coding DNA: TGTGCCAGCAGTTACGGAGGGGGCCCCGGAAACACCATATATTTT.

The J gene is TRBJ2-1, the V gene TRBV2; the D gene is possibly TRBD1 (6 bases). Germline assignment: CDR1 SNHLY and CDR2 FYNNEI. V dropped 6 bases and J dropped 4 bases, with 13 bases sitting between them. The CDR3 runs to 14 residues. This chain's CDR3 is CASSYRETYNEQFF. The CDR3 DNA reads as TGTGCCAGCAGCTACAGGGAAACGTACAATGAGCAGTTCTTC.

The chain joins TRBV15 to TRBJ1-1; the D is unclear. The CDR3 has 14 residues. From germline, CDR1 is LNHNV and CDR2 YYDKDF (reference sequence). Trimming removed 1 base from V and 5 bases from J, with 11 bases in between. In DNA, the CDR3 is TGTGCCACCAGCAGAGTGGAGGGATGGACTGAAGCTTTCTTT. Amino acid sequence: CATSRVEGWTEAFF.

The chain carries TRBV19 and TRBJ2-2; no firm D call. Trimming left V 2 bases short and J 0 bases short, with 4 bases between. Germline V gene data show CDR1 as LNHDA and CDR2 as SQIVND (reference sequence). The CDR3 consists of 14 residues. In nucleotides, the CDR3 is TGTGCCAGTAGTATACAGGCGAACACCGGGGAGCTGTTTTTT. Its protein is CASSIQANTGELFF.

The chain links TRBV30 to TRBJ2-7, with TRBD1 matching over 9 bases. Germline-derived CDR1 and CDR2 are GTSNPN and SVGIG (reference sequence). The CDR3 spans 13 residues. V lost 3 bases and J lost 8; bases outside the gene matches: 8. The CDR3 loop is CAWSRDRAAQQYF. CDR3 bases: TGTGCCTGGAGCAGGGACAGGGCTGCCCAGCAGTACTTC.

The V call is TRBV4-3, the J call TRBJ2-3; D unresolved. This CDR3 region has 15 residues. Germline V gene data show CDR1 as LGHNA and CDR2 as YSLEER. Trimming took 0 bases from V and 0 from J, leaving 7 bases between them. The CDR3 DNA reads as TGCGCCAGCAGCCAAGATACAGCTAGCACAGATACGCAGTATTTT. Residues: CASSQDTASTDTQYF.